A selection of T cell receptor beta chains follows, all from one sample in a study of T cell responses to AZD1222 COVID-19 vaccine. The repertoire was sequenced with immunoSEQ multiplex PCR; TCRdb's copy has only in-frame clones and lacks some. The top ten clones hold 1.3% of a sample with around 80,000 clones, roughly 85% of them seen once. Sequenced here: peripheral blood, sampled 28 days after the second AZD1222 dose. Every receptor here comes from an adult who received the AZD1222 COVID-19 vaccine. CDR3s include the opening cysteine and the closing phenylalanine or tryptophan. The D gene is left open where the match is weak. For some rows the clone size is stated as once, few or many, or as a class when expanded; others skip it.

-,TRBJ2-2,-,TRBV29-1,TGCAGCCCTGATCCCGGACAGCTTGAGGAGCTGTTTTTT,CSPDPGQLEELFF
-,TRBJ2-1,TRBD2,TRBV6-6,TGTGCCAGCAGCCGCGGACTAGCGGGAGGCGAGAGTGAGCAGTTCTTC,CASSRGLAGGESEQFF
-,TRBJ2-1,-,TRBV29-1,TGCAGCGTGGGGGCCAATGAGCAGTTCTTC,CSVGANEQFF
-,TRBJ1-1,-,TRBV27,TGTGCCAGCAGTTACAGGACAGAGTCTGCGGAGGAAGCTTTCTTT,CASSYRTESAEEAFF
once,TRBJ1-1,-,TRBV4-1,TGCGCCAGCAGCGCCCGGCCGAACACTGAAGCTTTCTTT,CASSARPNTEAFF
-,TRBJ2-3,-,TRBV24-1,TGTGCCACCAGTGACCCGCGGGTTTTCTCAGATACGCAGTATTTT,CATSDPRVFSDTQYF
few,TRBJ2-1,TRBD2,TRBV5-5,TGTGCCAGCAGCTTCCAACTAGCGGGAGCGGGTGAGCAGTTCTTC,CASSFQLAGAGEQFF
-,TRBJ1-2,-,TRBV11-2,TGTGCCAGCAGCTTCAAGGCTTCCGGCTACACCTTC,CASSFKASGYTF
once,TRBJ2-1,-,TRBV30,TGTGCCTGGAAGGACGCAGGATACAATGAGCAGTTCTTC,CAWKDAGYNEQFF
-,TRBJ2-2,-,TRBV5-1,TGCGCCAGCAGCCTAATGGGGACTGATAACACCGGGGAGCTGTTTTTT,CASSLMGTDNTGELFF
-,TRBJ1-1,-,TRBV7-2,TGTGCCAGCACAAATAGTCCGAACACTGAAGCTTTCTTT,CASTNSPNTEAFF
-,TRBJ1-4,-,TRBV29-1,TGCAGCGTTTCCGAAGTAACTAATGAAAAACTGTTTTTT,CSVSEVTNEKLFF
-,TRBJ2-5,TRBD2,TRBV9,TGTGCCAGCAGCTCCGGCGGGGGAGCGGGTGGTACCCAGTACTTC,CASSSGGGAGGTQYF
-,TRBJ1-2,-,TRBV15,TGTGCCACCAGCAGAGGCCCCGGGACGCTCTATGGCTACACCTTC,CATSRGPGTLYGYTF
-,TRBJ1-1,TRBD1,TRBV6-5,TGTGCCAGCAGCTTCGGGACAGGGGGCACTGAAGCTTTCTTT,CASSFGTGGTEAFF
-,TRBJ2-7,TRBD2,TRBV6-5,TGTGCCAGCAGCTCACGGGGAGGGCTTCACGAGCAGTACTTC,CASSSRGGLHEQYF
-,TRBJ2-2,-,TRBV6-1,TGTGCCAGCAGTGAAAACAGATTCGTTCGGGGGGAGCTGTTTTTT,CASSENRFVRGELFF
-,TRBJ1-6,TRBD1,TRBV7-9,TGTGCCAGCAGCCCCACCGGGACAGGGGGTAATTCACCCCTCCACTTT,CASSPTGTGGNSPLHF
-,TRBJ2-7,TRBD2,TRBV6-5,TGTGCCAGCAGTTACGGGTCTAGCGGGAGGTACGAGCAGTACTTC,CASSYGSSGRYEQYF
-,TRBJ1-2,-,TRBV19,TGTGCCAGTAGTATAGATCTTCAGGGATATGGCTACACCTTC,CASSIDLQGYGYTF
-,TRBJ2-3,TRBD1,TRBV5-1,TGCGCCAGCAGCTTGGCCGCGGGGACAGGGTCAGATACGCAGTATTTT,CASSLAAGTGSDTQYF
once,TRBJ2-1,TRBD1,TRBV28,TGTGCCAGCTCATACTTAGGGGGCCCGACCTACAATGAGCAGTTCTTC,CASSYLGGPTYNEQFF
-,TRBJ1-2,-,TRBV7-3,TGTGCCAGCAGCTTAATAGGGTCTACAGCGAGGAATGATGGCTACACCTTC,CASSLIGSTARNDGYTF
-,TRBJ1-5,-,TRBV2,TGTGCCAGCAGTGGCTCGGGTCCCCAGCATTTT,CASSGSGPQHF
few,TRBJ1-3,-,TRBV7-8,TGTGCCAGCAGCTTAGGAATCTCTGGAAACACCATATATTTT,CASSLGISGNTIYF
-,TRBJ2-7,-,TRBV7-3,TGTGCCAGCAGCTTAACACAACTAGACGAGCAGTACTTC,CASSLTQLDEQYF
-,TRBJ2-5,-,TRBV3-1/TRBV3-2,TGTGCCAGCAGCCCCAATCAAGAGACCCAGTACTTC,CASSPNQETQYF
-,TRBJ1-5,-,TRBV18,TGTGCCAGCTCAGAGGGGGATAATCAGCCCCAGCATTTT,CASSEGDNQPQHF
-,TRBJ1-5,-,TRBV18,TGTGCCAGCTCACCGCCAGGAGGGGGTCTCGCGCCCCAGCATTTT,CASSPPGGGLAPQHF
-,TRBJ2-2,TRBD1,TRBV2,TGTGCCAGCAGTCGGCAGGGGGCGCCCACCGGGGAGCTGTTTTTT,CASSRQGAPTGELFF
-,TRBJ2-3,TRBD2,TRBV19,TGTGCCAGTAGTGATAAGAGCGGGAGGGCCACTCGTGCTAGCACAGATACGCAGTATTTT,CASSDKSGRATRASTDTQYF
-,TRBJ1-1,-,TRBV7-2,TGTGCCAGCAGCTTAGCTTGGGCTAATGAAGCTTTCTTT,CASSLAWANEAFF
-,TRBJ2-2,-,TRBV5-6,TGTGCCAGCAGCGAGCGACCCACAAGGACCGGGGAGCTGTTTTTT,CASSERPTRTGELFF
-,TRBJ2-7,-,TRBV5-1,TGCGCCAGCAGCCAGGGACCCACCTACGAGCAGTACTTC,CASSQGPTYEQYF
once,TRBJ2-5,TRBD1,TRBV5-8,TGTGCCAGCAGCCGTGGACAGGGGAGAACAGAGACCCAGTACTTC,CASSRGQGRTETQYF
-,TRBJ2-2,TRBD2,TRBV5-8,TGTGCCAGCAGCTTGAGCGGGAGGGCCAGGACCGGGGAGCTGTTTTTT,CASSLSGRARTGELFF